This TCR beta chain was obtained from a study of PD-1 blockade in mismatch repair-deficient tumors. Mismatch repair deficiency was confirmed in all patients, by PCR or immunohistochemistry. V gave up 3 bases and J gave up 11 bases, with 8 bases separating them. The CDR3 covers 10 residues. Per germline, CDR1 DFQATT and CDR2 SNEGSKA (reference sequence). The repertoire was sequenced with immunoSEQ multiplex PCR; TCRdb's copy has only in-frame clones and lacks some. Of 75,000 to 80,000 clones in the sample, about four fifths were seen once. The genes are TRBV20-1 and TRBJ2-1; D is ambiguous. The source is an adult with mismatch repair-deficient cancer. The material was peripheral blood, obtained 44 weeks after starting pembrolizumab. CDR3 protein: CSASELQQFF. For the CDR3, the DNA is TGCAGTGCTAGCGAACTCCAGCAGTTCTTC.